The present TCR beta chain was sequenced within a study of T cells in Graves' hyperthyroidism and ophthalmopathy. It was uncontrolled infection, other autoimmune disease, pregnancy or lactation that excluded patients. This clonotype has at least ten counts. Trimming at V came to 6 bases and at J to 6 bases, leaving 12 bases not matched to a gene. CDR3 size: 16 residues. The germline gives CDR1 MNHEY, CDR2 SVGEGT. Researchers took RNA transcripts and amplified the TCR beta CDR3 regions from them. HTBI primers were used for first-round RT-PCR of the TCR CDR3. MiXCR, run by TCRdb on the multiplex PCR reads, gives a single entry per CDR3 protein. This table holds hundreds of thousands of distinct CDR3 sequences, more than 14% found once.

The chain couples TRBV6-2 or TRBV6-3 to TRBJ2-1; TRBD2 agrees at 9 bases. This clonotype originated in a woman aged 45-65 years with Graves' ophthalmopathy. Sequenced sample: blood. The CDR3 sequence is CASRPLPGTSSNEQFF. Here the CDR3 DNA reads TGTGCCAGCAGGCCCCTGCCCGGGACTAGCAGCAATGAGCAGTTCTTC.